This entry features one TCR beta chain sequence. Its target is unknown. This record belongs to a study of T cell responses to AZD1222 COVID-19 vaccine. The study, taken as a whole, reports: Reportedly, close to half of spike-specific TCRs are directed against unmutated variant regions. Seropositive AZD1222 recipients at baseline numbered only five or six. The donors showed a predominance of white British ancestry and of females, with possible underestimation of clonal diversity.

The method was immunoSEQ multiplex PCR; TCRdb's version includes in-frame clones alone and lacks a portion of them. The sample has about 190,000 clones; approximately 90% are singletons. With 1 base removed from V and 8 bases from J, the gap between germline ends came to 4 bases. The germline CDR1 and CDR2 sequences are SGHKS and YYEKEE (reference sequence). The CDR3 totals 11 residues. This sequence originates from an adult in good health. Sequenced material: peripheral blood, taken on day 0 of AZD1222 vaccination. The chain is built from TRBV5-5 and TRBJ2-1; D is uncertain. The CDR3 loop reads CASSLRYEQFF. In DNA, the CDR3 is TGTGCCAGCAGCTTGCGCTATGAGCAGTTCTTC.